The 7 T cell receptor beta chains in this list originate from one sample, sequenced in a study of Ad26.COV2.S vaccination and SARS-CoV-2 variants. This table comes from immunoSEQ multiplex PCR, and its TCRdb copy is limited to in-frame clones, with some not included. In the table there are about 350,000 clones, about 88% of which are singletons. Treatment described: 15 to 20 received Ad26.COV2.S at low or high dose, single or two shots; roughly five received placebo; per-sample allocation not given. Day 63 after the first injection of vaccine or placebo was the sampling time. The material was peripheral blood, obtained in a trial of Ad26.COV2.S vaccine versus placebo. Receptors were obtained from a person aged 18-60 years who received the Ad26.COV2.S COVID-19 vaccine or a placebo.

The chain is built from TRBV7-9 and TRBJ2-6; 7 bases are a match to TRBD1. The CDR3 extends over 18 amino acids. Germline CDR1 and CDR2: SEHNR and FQNEAQ (reference sequence). V was pared by 5 bases and J by 0 bases, with 10 bases of the junction left unmatched. The CDR3 sequence is CASSPRQGPYSGANVLTF. CDR3 in DNA: TGTGCCAGCAGCCCCAGACAGGGACCCTACTCTGGGGCCAACGTCCTGACTTTC.

The chain recombines TRBV5-6 with TRBJ2-7; maybe TRBD1 (6 bases). Trimming shortened V by 0 bases and J by 0 bases, and 16 bases separated the two germline ends. The CDR3 extends over 17 amino acids. The V gene's germline CDR1 is SGHDT and CDR2 YYEEEE. This chain's CDR3 is CASSLGGLTGFSYEQYF. CDR3 bases: TGTGCCAGCAGCTTGGGGGGGCTCACGGGCTTCTCCTACGAGCAGTACTTC.

This clone was recorded once. The V call is TRBV29-1, the J call TRBJ1-1; 7 bases line up with TRBD1. The germline V gene encodes CDR1 SQVTM and CDR2 ANQGSEA. This CDR3 is 13 amino acids long. With 7 bases clipped from V and 0 bases from J, the junction kept 5 bases outside the gene matches. The CDR3 nucleotides read TGCAGCGCTGGGGACAGTATGAACACTGAAGCTTTCTTT. Translation gives CSAGDSMNTEAFF.

This chain uses TRBV3-1 (or the pseudogene TRBV3-2) with TRBJ2-7; 9 nucleotides match TRBD1. This CDR3 spans 11 amino acids. Germline V gives CDR1 LGHDT, CDR2 YNNKEL (reference sequence). The V gene end was trimmed by 4 bases and the J gene end by 13 bases; junction bases not matched to a gene: 5. The CDR3 loop is CASSPGTGHYF. CDR3 sequence (DNA): TGTGCCAGCAGCCCCGGGACAGGGCACTACTTC.

V usage is TRBV7-9 and J usage is TRBJ2-7; D may be TRBD1 (5 bases). This CDR3 region has 12 residues. Trimming removed 6 bases at V and 6 bases at J, with 12 bases between. Germline CDR1 is SEHNR and CDR2 is FQNEAQ (reference sequence). The CDR3 loop is CASRQGSGEQYF. The CDR3 DNA reads TGTGCCAGCAGGCAGGGTTCGGGCGAGCAGTACTTC. Based on the CDR3 plus reference TRBV7-9 and TRBJ2-7, the full variable domain is DTGVSQNPRHKITKRGQNVTFRCDPISEHNRLYWYRQTLGQGPEFLTYFQNEAQLEKSRLLSDRFSAERPKGSFSTLEIQRTEQGDSAMYLCASRQGSGEQYFGPGTRLTVT.

This sequence joins TRBV24-1 and TRBJ1-2, with D possibly TRBD1 on 5 matching bases. The V end was cut by 3 bases, the J end by 4 bases, with 14 bases between. Germline assignment: CDR1 KGHDR and CDR2 SFDVKD. The CDR3 sequence is 15 residues long. The CDR3 is CATSDPHTGRYGYTF. For the CDR3, the DNA is TGTGCCACCAGTGATCCCCATACAGGTCGCTATGGCTACACCTTC.

CDR3 nucleotides: TGTGCCAGTAGTATGATAAGCTCTGGGGCCAACGTCCTGACTTTC. Protein product: CASSMISSGANVLTF. This chain links TRBV19 with TRBJ2-6; no definite D call. Germline loops: CDR1 LNHDA, CDR2 SQIVND (reference sequence). The CDR3 totals 15 residues. V was shortened by 3 bases and J by 0 bases, with 6 bases between the two germline ends.